This TCR beta chain was sequenced during a study of blood T cells in healthy people across ages. Per germline, CDR1 SGHRS and CDR2 YFSETQ. V lost 0 bases and J lost 3, with 7 bases in between. This CDR3 has 14 residues. For the second PCR, which ran for about 7 to 11 cycles, a sample-barcoded 5' primer and a J-beta primer mix were used. Any given sample supplied a minimum of 2.5 million CDR3-containing paired-end reads. TCRdb reprocessed the 5' RACE reads with MiXCR, giving one entry per CDR3 protein. This table holds hundreds of thousands of distinct CDR3 sequences, roughly three fifths found once. In its sample, this clonotype was seen a few times. Its antigen is undetermined. Study-wide points: Higher diversity, along with more naive CD4+ cells, distinguished long-lived donors from aged donors. Observed TCR beta diversity showed a strong correlation with the percentage of naive T cells as measured by flow cytometry.

The chain combines TRBV5-1 with TRBJ1-5, with unresolved D. Sequencing input: blood. This TCR was sampled from a man aged 35 to 55 in good health. The CDR3 sequence is CASSLDSPNQPQHF. In nucleotides, the CDR3 is TGCGCCAGCAGCTTGGACAGTCCCAATCAGCCCCAGCATTTT. Full variable domain (remainder filled in from reference TRBV5-1 and TRBJ1-5): KAGVTQTPRYLIKTRGQQVTLSCSPISGHRSVSWYQQTPGQGLQFLFEYFSETQRNKGNFPGRFSGRQFSNSRSEMNVSTLELGDSALYLCASSLDSPNQPQHFGDGTRLSIL.